One TCR delta chain is described in this entry. Based on its abundance in the sample, this clone is large (0.1 to 1%). It has no known antigen specificity. There are no base qualities to consult, and no much larger clone falls within one base. In the same sample, other DNA sequences code for this CDR3. Reads for this sample came from an Illumina MiSeq. After TCRdb called clones again from the public reads with CATT, rows with identical DNA were merged. This sample lists about 5,000 delta-chain clones; about 0.42% were detected once. Roughly 15% of the sample belongs to the ten largest clones. V is pruned by 0 bases and J by 2 bases, leaving 4 bases of the junction without a gene match. Measured from the cysteine to the phenylalanine, the CDR3 is 19 residues long. Only the CDR3 DNA stays, 57 bases, in frame from base 1. The CDR1 and CDR2 encoded by the germline V gene are GEAIGNYY and EKD. This specimen comes from a study of gamma-delta chains in newborns, infants, children (dated 2019 in TCRdb). With regard to the full study: According to the study title, microbial exposure causes polyclonal expansion of innate gammadelta T cells right after birth. How innate gammadelta T cell populations in human newborns were shaped by microbial exposure immediately after birth was investigated in the study.

The source is a child who was a newborn, infant or young child, either healthy, febrile or measles-vaccinated (not recorded which). The receptor chain draws on TRDV2 and TRDJ3; 12 junctional bases match TRDD3. Material for sequencing was blood. Read as DNA, the sequence is TGTGCCTGTGACACCGGTACTGGGGGATACACCTGGGACACCCGACAGATGTTTTTC. It encodes CACDTGTGGYTWDTRQMFF.